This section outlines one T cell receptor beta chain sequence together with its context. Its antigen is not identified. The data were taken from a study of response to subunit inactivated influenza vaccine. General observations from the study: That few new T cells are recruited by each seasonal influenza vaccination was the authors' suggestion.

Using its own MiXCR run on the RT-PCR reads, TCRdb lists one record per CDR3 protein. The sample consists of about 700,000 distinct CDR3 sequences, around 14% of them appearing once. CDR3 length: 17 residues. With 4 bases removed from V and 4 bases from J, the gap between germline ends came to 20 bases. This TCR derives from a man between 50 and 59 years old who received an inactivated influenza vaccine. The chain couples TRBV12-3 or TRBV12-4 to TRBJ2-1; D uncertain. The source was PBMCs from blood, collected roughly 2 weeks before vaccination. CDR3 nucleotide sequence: TGTGCCAGCAGTTCAACTTCGGGCAGCACTATGTACAATGAGCAGTTCTTC. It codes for CASSSTSGSTMYNEQFF.